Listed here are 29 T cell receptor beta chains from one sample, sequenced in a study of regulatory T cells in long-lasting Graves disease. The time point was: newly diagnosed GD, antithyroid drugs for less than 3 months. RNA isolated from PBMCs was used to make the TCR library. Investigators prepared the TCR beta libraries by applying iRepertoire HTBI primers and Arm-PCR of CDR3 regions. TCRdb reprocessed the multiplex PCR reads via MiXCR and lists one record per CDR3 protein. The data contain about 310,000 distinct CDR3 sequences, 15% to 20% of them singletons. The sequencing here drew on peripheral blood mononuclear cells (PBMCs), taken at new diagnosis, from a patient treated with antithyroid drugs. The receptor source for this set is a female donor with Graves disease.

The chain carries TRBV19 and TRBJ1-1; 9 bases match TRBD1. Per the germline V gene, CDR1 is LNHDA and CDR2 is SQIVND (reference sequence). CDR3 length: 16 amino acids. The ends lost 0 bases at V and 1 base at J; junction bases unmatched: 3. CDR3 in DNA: TGTGCCAGTAGTATAGATCCGGGACAGGGGAACACTGAAGCTTTCTTT. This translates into CASSIDPGQGNTEAFF.

CDR3 sequence: CAWSYSGKTVPTGELFF. The CDR3 region has the DNA TGTGCCTGGAGTTATAGCGGGAAGACCGTCCCAACCGGGGAGCTGTTTTTT. This rearrangement joins TRBV30 to TRBJ2-2; 8 bases map to TRBD2. Germline CDR1 and CDR2: GTSNPN and SVGIG (reference sequence). With V trimmed by 2 bases and J by 5 bases, 13 bases remained unmatched. The CDR3 has 17 amino acids.

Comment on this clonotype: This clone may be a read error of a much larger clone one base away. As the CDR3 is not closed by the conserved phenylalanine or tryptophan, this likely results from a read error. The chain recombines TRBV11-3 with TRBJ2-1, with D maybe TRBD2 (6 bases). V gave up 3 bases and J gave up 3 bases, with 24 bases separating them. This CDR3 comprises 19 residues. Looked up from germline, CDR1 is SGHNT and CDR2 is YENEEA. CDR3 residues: CASSFLSASLQGGYNEQFY. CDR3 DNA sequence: TGTGCCAGCAGCTTCCTCTCAGCTTCGCTTCAGGGAGGCTACAATGAGCAGTTCTAC.

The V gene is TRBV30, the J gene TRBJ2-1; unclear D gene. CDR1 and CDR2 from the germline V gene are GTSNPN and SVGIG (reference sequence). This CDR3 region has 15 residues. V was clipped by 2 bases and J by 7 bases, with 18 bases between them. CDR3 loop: CAWSRYSRITNEQFF. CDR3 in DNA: TGTGCCTGGAGTAGGTATAGCAGGATTACGAATGAGCAGTTCTTC.

The CDR3 DNA reads TGTGCCAGCAGCTGGGGACTAGCGGTTGGGAATGAGCAGTTCTTC. Protein product: CASSWGLAVGNEQFF. The rearrangement joins TRBV11-2 to TRBJ2-1, with TRBD2 matching 11 bases. The V gene's germline CDR1 is SGHAT and CDR2 FQNNGV. V was clipped by 4 bases and J by 7 bases; unmatched bases: 6. The CDR3 consists of 15 residues.

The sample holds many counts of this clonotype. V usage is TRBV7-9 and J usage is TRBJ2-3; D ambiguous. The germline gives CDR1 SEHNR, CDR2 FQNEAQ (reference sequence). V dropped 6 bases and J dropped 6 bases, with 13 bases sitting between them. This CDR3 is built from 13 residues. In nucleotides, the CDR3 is TGTGCCAGCAGTTCGGACCTGGAGGATACGCAGTATTTT. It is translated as CASSSDLEDTQYF.

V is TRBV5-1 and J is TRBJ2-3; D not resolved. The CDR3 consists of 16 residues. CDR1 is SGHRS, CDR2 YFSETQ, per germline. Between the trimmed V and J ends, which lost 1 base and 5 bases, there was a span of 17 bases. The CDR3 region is CASSLNDPLRGDTQYF. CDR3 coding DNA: TGCGCCAGCAGCTTGAATGACCCCCTCCGAGGAGATACGCAGTATTTT. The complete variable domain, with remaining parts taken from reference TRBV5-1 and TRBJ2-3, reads KAGVTQTPRYLIKTRGQQVTLSCSPISGHRSVSWYQQTPGQGLQFLFEYFSETQRNKGNFPGRFSGRQFSNSRSEMNVSTLELGDSALYLCASSLNDPLRGDTQYFGPGTRLTVL.

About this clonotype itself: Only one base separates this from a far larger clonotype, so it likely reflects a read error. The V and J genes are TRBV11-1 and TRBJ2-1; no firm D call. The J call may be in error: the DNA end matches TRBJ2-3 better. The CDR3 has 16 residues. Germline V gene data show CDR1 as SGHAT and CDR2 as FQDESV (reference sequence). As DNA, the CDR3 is TGTGCCAGCAGCGACGGGTCCCTTATTGTAGAGGATACGCAGTATTTT. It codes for CASSDGSLIVEDTQYF.

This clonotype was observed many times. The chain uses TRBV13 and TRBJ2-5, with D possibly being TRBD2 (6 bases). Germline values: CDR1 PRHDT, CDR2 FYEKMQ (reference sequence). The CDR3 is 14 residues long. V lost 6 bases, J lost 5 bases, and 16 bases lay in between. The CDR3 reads CASRRDSLTETQYF. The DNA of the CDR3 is TGTGCCAGCAGGCGGGATTCTCTAACGGAGACCCAGTACTTC.

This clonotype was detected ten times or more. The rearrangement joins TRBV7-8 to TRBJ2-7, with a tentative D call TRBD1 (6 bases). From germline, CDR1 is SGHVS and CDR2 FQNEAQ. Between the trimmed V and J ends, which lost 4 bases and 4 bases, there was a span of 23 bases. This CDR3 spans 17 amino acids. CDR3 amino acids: CASSYRLGALTEYEQYF. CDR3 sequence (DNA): TGTGCCAGCAGCTATAGGCTGGGGGCGTTGACTGAATACGAGCAGTACTTC. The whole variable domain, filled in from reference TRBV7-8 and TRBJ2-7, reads GAGVSQSPRYKVAKRGQDVALRCDPISGHVSLFWYQQALGQGPEFLTYFQNEAQLDKSGLPSDRFFAERPEGSVSTLKIQRTQQEDSAVYLCASSYRLGALTEYEQYFGPGTRLTVT.

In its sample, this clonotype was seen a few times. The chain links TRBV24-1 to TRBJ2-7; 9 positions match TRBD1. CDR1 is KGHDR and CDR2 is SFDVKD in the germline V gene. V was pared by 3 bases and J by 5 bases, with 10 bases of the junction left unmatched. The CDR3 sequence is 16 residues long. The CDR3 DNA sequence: TGTGCCACCAGTGATGCACTCAGGACAGGGGTCCACGAGCAGTACTTC. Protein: CATSDALRTGVHEQYF.

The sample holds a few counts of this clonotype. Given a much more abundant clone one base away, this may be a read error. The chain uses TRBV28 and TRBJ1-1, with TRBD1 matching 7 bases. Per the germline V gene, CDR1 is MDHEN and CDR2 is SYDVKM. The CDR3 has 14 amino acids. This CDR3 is CASSLLQGNTGAFF. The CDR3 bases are TGTGCCAGCAGTTTATTACAGGGGAACACTGGAGCTTTCTTT.

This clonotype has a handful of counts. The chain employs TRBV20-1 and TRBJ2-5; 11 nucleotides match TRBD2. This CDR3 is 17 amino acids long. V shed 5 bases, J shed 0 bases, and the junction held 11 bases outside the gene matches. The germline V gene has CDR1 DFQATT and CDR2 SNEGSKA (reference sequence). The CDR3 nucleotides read TGCAGTGCTTGCCTACTAGCGGGAGCCACGTACCAAGAGACCCAGTACTTC. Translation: CSACLLAGATYQETQYF.

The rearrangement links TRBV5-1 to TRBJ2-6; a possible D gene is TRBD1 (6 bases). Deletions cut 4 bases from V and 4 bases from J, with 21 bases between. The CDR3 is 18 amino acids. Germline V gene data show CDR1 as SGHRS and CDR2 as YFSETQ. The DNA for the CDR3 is TGCGCCAGCAGCAGAACACGGGACACACCTCTAGGGGCCAACGTCCTGACTTTC. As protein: CASSRTRDTPLGANVLTF. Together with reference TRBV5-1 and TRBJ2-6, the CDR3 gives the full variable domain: KAGVTQTPRYLIKTRGQQVTLSCSPISGHRSVSWYQQTPGQGLQFLFEYFSETQRNKGNFPGRFSGRQFSNSRSEMNVSTLELGDSALYLCASSRTRDTPLGANVLTFGAGSRLTVL.

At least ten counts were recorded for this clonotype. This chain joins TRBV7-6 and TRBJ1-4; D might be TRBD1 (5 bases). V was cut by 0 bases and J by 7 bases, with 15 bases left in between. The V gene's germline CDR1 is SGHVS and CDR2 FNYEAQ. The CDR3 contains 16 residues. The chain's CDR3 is CASSLASGWGGEKLFF. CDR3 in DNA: TGTGCCAGCAGCTTAGCGTCGGGGTGGGGCGGTGAAAAACTGTTTTTT.

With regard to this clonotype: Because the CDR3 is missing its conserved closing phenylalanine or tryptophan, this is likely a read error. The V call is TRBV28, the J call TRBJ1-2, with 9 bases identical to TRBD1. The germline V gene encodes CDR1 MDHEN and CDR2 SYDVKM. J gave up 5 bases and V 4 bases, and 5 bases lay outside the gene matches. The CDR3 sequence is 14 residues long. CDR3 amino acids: CASSSTGGGYGYTL. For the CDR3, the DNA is TGTGCCAGCAGTTCGACAGGGGGAGGGTATGGCTACACCCTC.

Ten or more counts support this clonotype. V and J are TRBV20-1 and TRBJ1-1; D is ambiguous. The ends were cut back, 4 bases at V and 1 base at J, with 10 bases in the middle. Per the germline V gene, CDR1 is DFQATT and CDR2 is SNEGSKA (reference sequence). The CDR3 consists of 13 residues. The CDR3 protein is CSATKGGNTEAFF. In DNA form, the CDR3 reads TGCAGTGCTACAAAAGGTGGGAACACTGAAGCTTTCTTT.

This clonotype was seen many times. The CDR3 here is CASGAPGLANNEQFF. The CDR3 bases are TGTGCCAGCGGTGCGCCTGGACTGGCAAACAATGAGCAGTTCTTC. V is TRBV12-3 or TRBV12-4 and J is TRBJ2-1, with D perhaps TRBD2 (5 bases). This CDR3 region has 15 residues. V was shortened by 8 bases and J by 5 bases, with 19 bases between the two germline ends.

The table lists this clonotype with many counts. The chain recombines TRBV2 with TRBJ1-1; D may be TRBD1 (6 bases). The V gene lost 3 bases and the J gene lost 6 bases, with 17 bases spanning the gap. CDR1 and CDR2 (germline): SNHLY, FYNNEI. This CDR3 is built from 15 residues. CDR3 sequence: CASSEYRASNSEAFF. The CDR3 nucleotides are TGTGCCAGCAGTGAGTACAGGGCGAGTAACTCTGAAGCTTTCTTT. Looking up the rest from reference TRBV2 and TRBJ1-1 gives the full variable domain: EPEVTQTPSHQVTQMGQEVILRCVPISNHLYFYWYRQILGQKVEFLVSFYNNEISEKSEIFDDQFSVERPDGSNFTLKIRSTKLEDSAMYFCASSEYRASNSEAFFGQGTRLTVV.

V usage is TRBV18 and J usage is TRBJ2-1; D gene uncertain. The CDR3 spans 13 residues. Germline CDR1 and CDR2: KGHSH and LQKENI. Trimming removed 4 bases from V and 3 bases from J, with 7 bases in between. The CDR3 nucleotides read TGTGCCAGCTCACGAGATGACTACAATGAGCAGTTCTTC. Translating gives CASSRDDYNEQFF.

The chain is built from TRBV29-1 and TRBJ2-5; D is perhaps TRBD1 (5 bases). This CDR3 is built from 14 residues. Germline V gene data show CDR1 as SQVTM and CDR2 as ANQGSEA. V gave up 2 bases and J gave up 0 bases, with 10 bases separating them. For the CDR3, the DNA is TGCAGCGTTGAAATGGGCAGGGACCAAGAGACCCAGTACTTC. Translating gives CSVEMGRDQETQYF.

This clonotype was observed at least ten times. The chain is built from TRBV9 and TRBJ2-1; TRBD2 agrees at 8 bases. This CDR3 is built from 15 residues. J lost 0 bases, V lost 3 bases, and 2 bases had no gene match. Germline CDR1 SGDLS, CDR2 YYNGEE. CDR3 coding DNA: TGTGCCAGCAGCGCCGGGACTAGCTCCTACAATGAGCAGTTCTTC. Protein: CASSAGTSSYNEQFF.

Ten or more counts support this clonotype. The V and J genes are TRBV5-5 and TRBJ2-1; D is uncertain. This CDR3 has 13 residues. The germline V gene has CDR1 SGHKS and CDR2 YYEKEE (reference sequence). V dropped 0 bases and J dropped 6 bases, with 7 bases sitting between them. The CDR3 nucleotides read TGTGCCAGCAGCTTGGCCCGTCCCAATGAGCAGTTCTTC. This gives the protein CASSLARPNEQFF.

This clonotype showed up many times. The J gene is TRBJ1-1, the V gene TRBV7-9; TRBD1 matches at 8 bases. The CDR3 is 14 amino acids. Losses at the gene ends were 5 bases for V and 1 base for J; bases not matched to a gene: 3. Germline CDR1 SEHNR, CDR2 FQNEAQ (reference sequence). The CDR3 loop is CASSTGQGNTEAFF. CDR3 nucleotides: TGTGCCAGCAGCACAGGACAGGGGAACACTGAAGCTTTCTTT.

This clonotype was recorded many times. CDR3 protein: CASLRGVNTEAFF. The CDR3 DNA follows: TGTGCCAGCTTACGCGGAGTGAACACTGAAGCTTTCTTT. The chain links TRBV28 to TRBJ1-1, with D uncertain. The germline V and J ends were trimmed by 8 bases and 0 bases, with 10 bases remaining between them. This CDR3 has 13 amino acids. The V gene's germline CDR1 is MDHEN and CDR2 SYDVKM.

In nucleotides, the CDR3 is TGTGCCAGCAGCTGGACGGGACTAGTATTGTACAATGAGCAGTTCTTC. It specifies CASSWTGLVLYNEQFF. This chain connects TRBV5-6 to TRBJ2-1; the match to TRBD2 covers 8 bases. This CDR3 spans 16 amino acids. Losses at the gene ends were 3 bases for V and 4 bases for J; bases not matched to a gene: 9. Germline CDR1 is SGHDT and CDR2 is YYEEEE.

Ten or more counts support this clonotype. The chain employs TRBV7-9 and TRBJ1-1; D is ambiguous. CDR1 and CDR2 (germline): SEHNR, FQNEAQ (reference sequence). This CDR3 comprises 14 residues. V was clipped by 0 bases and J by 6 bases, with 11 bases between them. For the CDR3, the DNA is TGTGCCAGCAGCTTAGCGGCCAGCCGTCCTGAAGCTTTCTTT. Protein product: CASSLAASRPEAFF.

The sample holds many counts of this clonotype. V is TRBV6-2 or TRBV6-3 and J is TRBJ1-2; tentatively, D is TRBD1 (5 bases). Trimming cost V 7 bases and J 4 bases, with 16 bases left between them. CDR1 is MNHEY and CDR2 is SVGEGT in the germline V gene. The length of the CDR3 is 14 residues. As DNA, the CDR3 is TGTGCCAGCATAGGACGGGGGGGTTTCTATGGCTACACCTTC. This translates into CASIGRGGFYGYTF.

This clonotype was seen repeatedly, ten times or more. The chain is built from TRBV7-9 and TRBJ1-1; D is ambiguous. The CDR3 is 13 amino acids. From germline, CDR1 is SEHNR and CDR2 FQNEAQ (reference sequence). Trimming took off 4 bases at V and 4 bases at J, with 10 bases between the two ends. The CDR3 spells CASSSSAFTEAFF. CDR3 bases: TGTGCCAGCAGCTCCTCAGCCTTCACTGAAGCTTTCTTT.